This T cell receptor (beta chain) was sequenced during a study of spatial heterogeneity in lung cancer. V shed 0 bases and J shed 0 bases, with 15 bases lying between them. The CDR3 loop spans 18 amino acids. TCRdb re-derived calls from the 5' RACE reads in MiXCR, one entry per CDR3 protein. The sample yields 15,000 or so distinct CDR3 sequences, 7.3% seen once. The study, taken as a whole, reports: It was found that expanded intratumoral alpha and beta TCR counts tracked tumor mutation counts.

As concerns this clonotype: Antigen specificity is unknown.

Sample time point: sample taken at primary tumor resection. From tumor, nontumor lung or frozen PBMC, whole RNA was taken unsorted for sequencing. The chain recombines TRBV12-3 or TRBV12-4 with TRBJ2-4, with D possibly TRBD1 on 5 matching bases. The sample in question was lung tumor tissue, obtained at surgery. This sequence was found in a male donor with early-stage non-small cell lung cancer. The CDR3 region has the DNA TGTGCCAGCAGTTTAGCGAGAGACAGCTCACTAGCCAAAAACATTCAGTACTTC. It translates to CASSLARDSSLAKNIQYF.